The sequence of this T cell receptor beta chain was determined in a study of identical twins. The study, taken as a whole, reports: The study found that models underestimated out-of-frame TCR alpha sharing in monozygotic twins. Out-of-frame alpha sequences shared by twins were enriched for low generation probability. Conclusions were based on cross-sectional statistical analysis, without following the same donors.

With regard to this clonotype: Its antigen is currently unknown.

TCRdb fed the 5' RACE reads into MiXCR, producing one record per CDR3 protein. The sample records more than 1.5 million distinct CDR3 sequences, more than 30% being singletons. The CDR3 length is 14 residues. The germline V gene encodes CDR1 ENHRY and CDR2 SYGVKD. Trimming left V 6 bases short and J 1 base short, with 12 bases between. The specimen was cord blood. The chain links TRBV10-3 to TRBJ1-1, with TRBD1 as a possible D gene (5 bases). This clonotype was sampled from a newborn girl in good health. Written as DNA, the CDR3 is TGTGCCATCAGCTCCAGGGACCGGAACACTGAAGCTTTCTTT. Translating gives CAISSRDRNTEAFF.